The TCR beta chain described here comes from a study of CD8 T cells in Susac syndrome. When the RNA was reverse transcribed, random hexamers were used with an input of about 0.45 to 1 ug. Across 54 Vbeta and 13 Jbeta, immunoSEQ multiplex PCR amplified TCR beta CDR3. Via MiXCR, TCRdb re-called the immunoSEQ multiplex PCR reads, giving one row per CDR3 protein. The sample holds about 300,000 distinct CDR3 sequences; 85% are singletons and the top ten take 0.21%. The CDR3 loop spans 15 amino acids. In germline, CDR1 is SGHRS, CDR2 YFSETQ. V was shortened by 0 bases and J by 1 base, with 10 bases between the two germline ends. This clonotype has only a few counts.

This clonotype originated in a human donor with multiple sclerosis. The rearrangement uses TRBV5-1 and TRBJ1-1, with a tentative D call TRBD1 (5 bases). The sequenced sample consisted of CD8+ T cells from PBMCs. The CDR3 bases are TGCGCCAGCAGCTTGGCCTTTGGACAGAACACTGAAGCTTTCTTT. The encoded protein is CASSLAFGQNTEAFF.